This TCR beta chain is drawn from a study of T cells in Graves' hyperthyroidism and ophthalmopathy. The table lists this clonotype with many counts. Amplification yielded TCR beta CDR3 regions, with RNA transcripts as the source. First-round RT-PCR with HTBI primers amplified the TCR CDR3 region. TCRdb itself ran the multiplex PCR reads through MiXCR, one entry per CDR3 protein. The repertoire consists of 600,000 to 800,000 distinct CDR3 sequences, with roughly a third occurring once and the leading ten covering approximately 31%. If no ophthalmopathy progression occurred within 18 months, Graves' hyperthyroidism was stable. Uncontrolled infection, other autoimmune disease, pregnancy or lactation led to exclusion. V shed 3 bases and J shed 1 base, with 13 bases lying between them. The CDR3 is made up of 15 amino acids. Germline V gene sequence: CDR1 SGHTA, CDR2 FQGNSA.

The TCR was taken from a woman aged 40 to 50 with Graves' hyperthyroidism. The source material was blood. J is TRBJ2-7 and V is TRBV7-2, with a tentative D call TRBD1 (7 bases). CDR3 DNA: TGTGCCAGCAGCTTTCAGGCAGGGGGGTCCTACGAGCAGTACTTC. Protein: CASSFQAGGSYEQYF.